The 29 T cell receptor beta chains below come from one sample, sequenced in a study of T cells after yellow fever vaccination (dated by TCRdb to the late 2010s). Receptor libraries were prepared by 5' RACE. The reads were generated on an Illumina HiSeq 2500. Clones were called with MiXCR by TCRdb after fastp trimmed the public reads at Q25, and only in-frame beta chains were retained. Entries are consolidated by CDR3 protein sequence, retaining the most common genes and DNA. Present in this sample are around 160,000 distinct CDR3 sequences, about 7% of which were seen just once. Clones ranked in the top ten supply 2.5% to 3% of the sample. The treatment or condition tag for this specimen amounts to: live attenuated yellow fever vaccine strain. Material: CD4+ T cells sorted from PBMCs, obtained 5 to 6 days after the first yellow fever vaccination. These TCRs come from a man aged 18 to 30 who received the YFV17D yellow fever vaccine.

This clonotype was seen many times. The J gene is TRBJ2-4, the V gene TRBV2; TRBD1 agrees at 7 bases. The junction had 19 bases not matched to a gene; V was cut back by 6 bases and J by 8 bases. The CDR3 totals 17 residues. Germline CDR1 reads SNHLY; CDR2 reads FYNNEI. CDR3 coding DNA: TGTGCCAGCAGCGACCGAACGGGGTCGGGACAGAGGGACATTCAGTACTTC. Its translation is CASSDRTGSGQRDIQYF.

This rearrangement joins TRBV5-8 to TRBJ1-1, with D possibly being TRBD1 (5 bases). This CDR3 contains 15 residues. V was clipped by 2 bases and J by 3 bases, with 14 bases between them. Germline assignment: CDR1 SGHTS and CDR2 YDEGEE. The CDR3, as DNA: TGTGCCAGCAGCTTCTCAAGTTGGGGGGACACTGAAGCTTTCTTT. Its protein is CASSFSSWGDTEAFF. Filled out from reference TRBV5-8 and TRBJ1-1, the complete variable domain reads EAGVTQSPTHLIKTRGQQATLRCSPISGHTSVYWYQQALGLGLQFLLWYDEGEERNRGNFPPRFSGRQFPNYSSELNVNALELEDSALYLCASSFSSWGDTEAFFGQGTRLTVV.

This clonotype was counted many times. The chain is built from TRBV12-3 or TRBV12-4 and TRBJ1-3; D may be TRBD1 (6 bases). The CDR3 has 16 residues. The V and J ends lost 3 bases and 0 bases respectively, with 12 bases between them. Here the CDR3 reads CASSFDRPLSGNTIYF. CDR3 DNA sequence: TGTGCCAGCAGTTTTGACAGGCCGCTCTCTGGAAACACCATATATTTT.

This clonotype was counted ten times or more. This chain joins TRBV20-1 and TRBJ1-5; TRBD1 is a possible D gene (6 bases). CDR1 DFQATT and CDR2 SNEGSKA come from the germline V gene (reference sequence). The CDR3 sequence is 13 residues long. Trimming stripped 6 bases from V and 7 bases from J, with 16 bases between. Here the CDR3 DNA reads TGCAGTGCCCCGGTCAGGGGAGGGCAGCCCCAGCATTTT. It codes for CSAPVRGGQPQHF.

This clonotype was seen many times. The gene calls are TRBV6-1 and TRBJ2-2, with 11 bases aligning to TRBD2. This CDR3 region has 17 residues. The V gene end was trimmed by 5 bases and the J gene end by 2 bases; junction bases not matched to a gene: 7. Per germline, CDR1 MNHNS and CDR2 SASEGT. CDR3 DNA: TGTGCCAGCAGTCCCCTAGCGGGGGGCCAAAACACCGGGGAGCTGTTTTTT. Its translation: CASSPLAGGQNTGELFF.

This clonotype was seen a handful of times. V gene TRBV4-1 combines with J gene TRBJ2-3, with D maybe TRBD2 (5 bases). The V end was cut by 0 bases, the J end by 5 bases, with 6 bases between. The CDR3 is 13 amino acids. CDR1 and CDR2 from the germline V gene are MGHRA and YSYEKL. The CDR3 reads CASSQESGDTQYF. CDR3 nucleotides: TGCGCCAGCAGCCAAGAGAGCGGAGATACGCAGTATTTT.

The V and J genes are TRBV6-2 or TRBV6-3 and TRBJ1-5; tentatively, D is TRBD1 (5 bases). Trimming left V 8 bases short and J 6 bases short, with 20 bases between. The V gene's germline CDR1 is MNHEY and CDR2 SVGEGT. CDR3 length: 15 residues. CDR3 region: CASGPGGGHGQPQHF. The CDR3 DNA reads TGTGCCAGCGGCCCCGGGGGAGGGCATGGTCAGCCCCAGCATTTT.

This clonotype was seen ten or more times. The gene calls are TRBV7-3 and TRBJ2-1; 9 bases line up with TRBD2. The CDR3 has 15 amino acids. Germline trimming cut 5 bases from V and 4 bases from J; bases unmatched to any gene: 6. The germline CDR1 and CDR2 sequences are SGHTA and FQGTGA. The CDR3 sequence is CASSALAGAYNEQFF. The CDR3 region has the DNA TGTGCCAGCAGCGCGTTAGCGGGGGCTTACAATGAGCAGTTCTTC.

This clonotype was counted ten times or more. V and J are TRBV7-2 and TRBJ2-1; D is unclear. The CDR3 runs 13 residues. V dropped 8 bases and J dropped 6 bases, with 14 bases sitting between them. The germline V gene encodes CDR1 SGHTA and CDR2 FQGNSA. The DNA for the CDR3 is TGTGCCAGCTTAAGTATGCGAGGCAATGAGCAGTTCTTC. It specifies CASLSMRGNEQFF.

The chain combines TRBV10-3 with TRBJ2-5; 9 nucleotides line up with TRBD1. The germline gives CDR1 ENHRY, CDR2 SYGVKD. The V and J ends lost 4 bases and 1 base, in that order; junction bases with no gene match: 7. This CDR3 has 16 residues. The CDR3 loop reads CAISVGQGGVQETQYF. CDR3 nucleotide sequence: TGTGCCATCAGTGTGGGACAGGGAGGGGTCCAAGAGACCCAGTACTTC.

This rearrangement joins TRBV11-2 to TRBJ2-5; 9 bases are shared with TRBD2. Looked up from germline, CDR1 is SGHAT and CDR2 is FQNNGV. The CDR3 is made up of 16 amino acids. V was clipped by 1 base and J by 4 bases; unmatched bases: 7. CDR3 DNA: TGTGCCAGCAGCTTAGGTAGCGGGGGAGGTGGAGAGACCCAGTACTTC. Its translation: CASSLGSGGGGETQYF.

This clonotype turned up a few times. The J gene is TRBJ2-1, the V gene TRBV18, with TRBD2 matching 9 bases. CDR1 and CDR2 from the germline V gene are KGHSH and LQKENI. The CDR3 spans 16 residues. V trimming: 1 base; J trimming: 6 bases; junction bases outside the gene matches: 7. The CDR3: CASSPRPAGGSNEQFF. CDR3 nucleotides: TGTGCCAGCTCACCACGCCCAGCGGGGGGATCCAATGAGCAGTTCTTC.

This clonotype was observed many times. CDR3 protein: CASSDWYNEQFF. The CDR3 DNA follows: TGTGCCAGTAGCGACTGGTACAATGAGCAGTTCTTC. This chain joins TRBV6-2 or TRBV6-3 and TRBJ2-1, with a possible D match to TRBD2 (5 bases). The CDR3 is made up of 12 amino acids. CDR1 is MNHEY, CDR2 SVGEGT, per germline. Trimming stripped 9 bases from V and 4 bases from J, with 10 bases between.

This clonotype came up many times. V gene TRBV12-3 or TRBV12-4 combines with J gene TRBJ2-7; TRBD1 agrees at 11 bases. The CDR3 has 15 amino acids. The junction had 8 bases not matched to a gene; V was cut back by 6 bases and J by 4 bases. CDR3 nucleotides: TGTGCCAGCAGCCTGAAGGGGACAGGGGGATACGAGCAGTACTTC. This translates into CASSLKGTGGYEQYF.

This clonotype was seen ten or more times. The rearrangement joins TRBV3-1 to TRBJ2-7; 10 bases are a match to TRBD1. Germline CDR1 and CDR2: LGHDT and YNNKEL (reference sequence). V shed 0 bases and J 6 bases; nucleotides not matched to a gene: 11. This CDR3 spans 17 amino acids. The CDR3 spells CASSQDSATGGRSEQYF. CDR3 sequence (DNA): TGTGCCAGCAGCCAAGATTCCGCGACAGGGGGCAGATCCGAGCAGTACTTC.

This clonotype was observed many times. The chain recombines TRBV29-1 with TRBJ1-1; D gene unclear. Germline-derived CDR1 and CDR2 are SQVTM and ANQGSEA. This CDR3 is built from 13 residues. Trimming left V 8 bases short and J 3 bases short, with 16 bases between. The CDR3 sequence is CSFNRNMDTEAFF. In DNA form, the CDR3 reads TGCAGCTTTAATAGGAATATGGACACTGAAGCTTTCTTT.

This clonotype has just a few counts. V gene TRBV12-3 or TRBV12-4 combines with J gene TRBJ2-5; D assignment may be TRBD1 or TRBD2 (5 bases each). V was shortened by 5 bases and J by 1 base, with 14 bases between the two germline ends. The CDR3 length is 15 residues. CDR3 coding DNA: TGTGCCAGCAGTGCGGGCGAGGGGTTCCAAGAGACCCAGTACTTC. This sequence encodes CASSAGEGFQETQYF.

The table lists this clonotype with a count of one. The V and J genes are TRBV3-1 and TRBJ1-5, with D hard to call. The CDR3 totals 14 residues. Trimming left V 2 bases short and J 5 bases short, with 10 bases between. Germline V gives CDR1 LGHDT, CDR2 YNNKEL (reference sequence). CDR3 nucleotide sequence: TGTGCCAGCAGCCAAACGCATGGGGATCAGCCCCAGCATTTT. It specifies CASSQTHGDQPQHF.

This clonotype was found many times. The chain recombines TRBV25-1 with TRBJ1-2; 9 bases are shared with TRBD1. Germline V lookup: CDR1 MGHDK, CDR2 SYGVNS. The trim removed 6 bases at V and 7 bases at J, leaving 6 bases unmatched. This CDR3 comprises 13 residues. The CDR3: CASSGGQGFGYTF. The CDR3 DNA follows: TGTGCCAGCAGCGGCGGACAGGGGTTTGGCTACACCTTC.

V is TRBV4-3 and J is TRBJ2-1, with D hard to call. The CDR3 covers 13 residues. Trimming removed 4 bases from V and 2 bases from J, with 6 bases in between. In germline, CDR1 is LGHNA, CDR2 YSLEER. CDR3 region: CASSPFPYNEQFF. The CDR3 nucleotides read TGCGCCAGCAGCCCCTTCCCCTACAATGAGCAGTTCTTC.

The gene calls are TRBV5-4 and TRBJ2-3, with TRBD2 matching over 8 bases. V lost 0 bases to trimming and J lost 3 bases; unmatched junction nucleotides: 6. The germline gives CDR1 SGHNT, CDR2 YYREEE (reference sequence). This CDR3 has 16 residues. The CDR3, as DNA: TGTGCCAGCAGCTTGGGTCTTCGGGGGGGAACAGATACGCAGTATTTT. Amino acids: CASSLGLRGGTDTQYF.

This clonotype was seen ten or more times. V and J are TRBV24-1 and TRBJ2-3, with 7 bases identical to TRBD2. The V and J ends lost 9 bases and 3 bases, in that order; junction bases with no gene match: 5. From germline, CDR1 is KGHDR and CDR2 SFDVKD. This CDR3 contains 13 residues. The CDR3: CATGVGGTDTQYF. DNA of the CDR3: TGTGCCACCGGAGTGGGGGGGACAGATACGCAGTATTTT.

Only a few counts were recorded for this clonotype. This chain links TRBV6-5 with TRBJ1-5; 9 bases match TRBD1. Germline CDR1 and CDR2: MNHEY and SVGAGI. Trimming cost V 6 bases and J 6 bases; bases outside gene matches: 18. This CDR3 contains 18 residues. This CDR3 is CASRPSRDRESLGQPQHF. The CDR3 coding sequence is TGTGCCAGCAGACCGTCCCGGGACAGGGAAAGTCTTGGTCAGCCCCAGCATTTT.

This clonotype was seen many times. The gene calls are TRBV7-2 and TRBJ2-3; D is undetermined. The CDR3 has 15 amino acids. Germline CDR1 reads SGHTA; CDR2 reads FQGNSA. The V and J ends lost 5 bases and 2 bases respectively, with 14 bases between them. Here the CDR3 DNA reads TGTGCCAGCAGCACCGCCGGTGGAAACACAGATACGCAGTATTTT. Translated: CASSTAGGNTDTQYF. Variable domain in full (rest from reference TRBV7-2 and TRBJ2-3): GAGVSQSPSNKVTEKGKDVELRCDPISGHTALYWYRQSLGQGLEFLIYFQGNSAPDKSGLPSDRFSAERTGGSVSTLTIQRTQQEDSAVYLCASSTAGGNTDTQYFGPGTRLTVL.

The sample holds many counts of this clonotype. The chain carries TRBV12-3 or TRBV12-4 and TRBJ2-5; tentative D call: TRBD1 (5 bases). Between the trimmed V and J ends, which lost 3 bases and 3 bases, there was a span of 8 bases. This CDR3 region has 13 residues. CDR3 sequence: CASSFAGKETQYF. DNA of the CDR3: TGTGCCAGCAGTTTTGCAGGGAAAGAGACCCAGTACTTC.

The table lists this clonotype with many counts. The rearrangement uses TRBV20-1 and TRBJ2-7; 7 bases fit TRBD1. Germline CDR1 and CDR2: DFQATT and SNEGSKA (reference sequence). The CDR3 extends over 19 amino acids. V was pared by 4 bases and J by 4 bases, with 25 bases of the junction left unmatched. The CDR3 region has the DNA TGCAGTGCTATAACGCGCCTGACAGGGAAACAGGGAAAGCGTTACGAGCAGTACGTC. Translated: CSAITRLTGKQGKRYEQYV.

This clonotype was recorded many times. The chain combines TRBV29-1 with TRBJ2-7, with TRBD1 as a possible D gene (6 bases). The CDR3 contains 13 residues. CDR1 SQVTM and CDR2 ANQGSEA come from the germline V gene. The CDR3 sequence is CRLDRFYPLEQYV. CDR3 nucleotides: TGCAGGTTAGACAGGTTCTACCCCCTCGAGCAGTACGTC.

This clonotype came up a few times. This sequence joins TRBV4-3 and TRBJ2-3, with no clear D. CDR1 and CDR2 (germline): LGHNA, YSLEER. CDR3 length: 14 amino acids. V lost 3 bases, J lost 5 bases, and 12 bases lay in between. CDR3 sequence reads: CASSHPSSGDTQYF. CDR3 in DNA: TGCGCCAGCAGCCACCCCTCCTCGGGAGATACGCAGTATTTT.

This clonotype was seen many times. CDR3 sequence reads: CASSLVLLPGELFF. CDR3 nucleotide sequence: TGCGCCAGCAGCCTCGTACTTCTCCCCGGGGAGCTGTTTTTT. V gene TRBV4-1 combines with J gene TRBJ2-2; D not certain. Germline CDR1 MGHRA, CDR2 YSYEKL. With 4 bases removed from V and 6 bases from J, the gap between germline ends came to 12 bases. This CDR3 contains 14 residues.